This is a list of T cell receptor beta chains from one sample in a study of beta chain features in type 1 diabetes. TCRdb's table, derived via immunoSEQ multiplex PCR, lists solely in-frame clones and lacks some. The table has hundreds of thousands of clones, approximately 10% seen once; the top ten hold roughly 0.014%. The sequencing sample was made of naive CD4+ T cells from blood. The receptors here all came from a woman between 25 and 40 years old in good health. CDR3s include the opening cysteine and the closing phenylalanine or tryptophan. D genes are given only for firm matches. Clone size appears in some rows only: once, few, many, or a class for an expanded clone.

D: NA; V: TRBV7-2; J: TRBJ2-6; size: NA; DNA: TGTGCCAGCAGCTTAGGGGGAGTCTCCGGGGCCAACGTCCTGACTTTC; CDR3: CASSLGGVSGANVLTF
D: NA; V: TRBV9; J: TRBJ2-5; size: NA; DNA: TGTGCCAGCAGCGTAGTTGGGCAGGGGCTTGAGACCCAGTACTTC; CDR3: CASSVVGQGLETQYF
D: NA; V: TRBV18; J: TRBJ2-1; size: few; DNA: TGTGCCAGCTCACCCTGGGGGGTCGAGGGCAATGAGCAGTTCTTC; CDR3: CASSPWGVEGNEQFF
D: TRBD1; V: TRBV30; J: TRBJ2-7; size: few; DNA: TGTGCCTGGAGTGGGCCCGGACAGGGAAACTGGTACGAGCAGTACTTC; CDR3: CAWSGPGQGNWYEQYF
D: TRBD2; V: TRBV7-2; J: TRBJ2-7; size: few; DNA: TGTGCCAGCAGCTTACAGGCGACTAGCGGGGCCCACGAGCAGTACTTC; CDR3: CASSLQATSGAHEQYF
D: NA; V: TRBV28; J: TRBJ1-5; size: few; DNA: TGTGCCAGCAGCACAAGGGTAGGGAGTCAGCCCCAGCATTTT; CDR3: CASSTRVGSQPQHF
D: TRBD2; V: TRBV7-2; J: TRBJ2-5; size: few; DNA: TGTGCCAGCAGCTTAGTTCCTGGACTAGCGGGAGTAGGCGAGACCCAGTACTTC; CDR3: CASSLVPGLAGVGETQYF
D: TRBD2; V: TRBV15; J: TRBJ2-5; size: NA; DNA: TGTGCCACCAGCAGAGGGGGACCGGGACTAGTGAAAGAGACCCAGTACTTC; CDR3: CATSRGGPGLVKETQYF
D: TRBD2; V: TRBV7-2; J: TRBJ2-3; size: few; DNA: TGTGCCAGCAGCTTCGGGGGTAGCGGGAGTTGGGATACGCAGTATTTT; CDR3: CASSFGGSGSWDTQYF
D: TRBD2; V: TRBV4-2; J: TRBJ2-1; size: NA; DNA: TGTGCCAGCAGCCAAGATAGGACTAGCGGGAGTAGGAAGCAGTTCTTC; CDR3: CASSQDRTSGSRKQFF
D: TRBD2; V: TRBV5-1; J: TRBJ2-3; size: NA; DNA: TGCGCCAGCAGCCCTGGTAGACTAGCGAGCACAGATACGCAGTATTTT; CDR3: CASSPGRLASTDTQYF
D: NA; V: TRBV28; J: TRBJ2-4; size: few; DNA: TGTGCCAGCAGTTTTTGGCCGACGGGGACTCAAGCCAAAAACATTCAGTACTTC; CDR3: CASSFWPTGTQAKNIQYF
D: NA; V: TRBV21-1; J: TRBJ1-5; size: few; DNA: TGTGCCAGCAGCAAAGGGGGACCGGGACAGGGGGTTAGCAATCAGCCCCAGCATTTT; CDR3: CASSKGGPGQGVSNQPQHF
D: TRBD1; V: TRBV27; J: TRBJ2-4; size: NA; DNA: TGTGCCAGCAAAGCCGACAGGGCCGAAGCCAAAAACATTCAGTACTTC; CDR3: CASKADRAEAKNIQYF
D: TRBD1; V: TRBV18; J: TRBJ1-5; size: few; DNA: TGTGCCAGCTCACCAGTACAGGGGTCTTATAGCAATCAGCCCCAGCATTTT; CDR3: CASSPVQGSYSNQPQHF
D: NA; V: TRBV28; J: TRBJ2-7; size: NA; DNA: TGTGCCAGTGGTAGCTCTACCTACGAGCAGTACTTC; CDR3: CASGSSTYEQYF
D: NA; V: TRBV29-1; J: TRBJ1-1; size: NA; DNA: TGCAGCGTTGGCGGGGAGAACACTGAAGCTTTCTTT; CDR3: CSVGGENTEAFF
D: NA; V: TRBV7-2; J: TRBJ2-1; size: many; DNA: TGTGCCAGCACCGGAAGAGAGGGCTACAATGAGCAGTTCTTC; CDR3: CASTGREGYNEQFF
D: NA; V: TRBV18; J: TRBJ1-1; size: NA; DNA: TGTGCCAGCTCACCCCGGCGGGCCCCGAACACTGAAGCTTTCTTT; CDR3: CASSPRRAPNTEAFF
D: NA; V: TRBV11-2; J: TRBJ2-2; size: few; DNA: TGTGCCAGCTCTCGGGACTTAGACACCGGGGAGCTGTTTTTT; CDR3: CASSRDLDTGELFF
D: NA; V: TRBV2; J: TRBJ2-7; size: NA; DNA: TGTGCCAGCAGTGAGACAGTGGCCTACGAGCAGTACTTC; CDR3: CASSETVAYEQYF
D: NA; V: TRBV28; J: TRBJ2-7; size: NA; DNA: TGTGCCAGCAGTAACCGACGCGGATCGCACGAGCAGTACTTC; CDR3: CASSNRRGSHEQYF
D: TRBD1; V: TRBV2; J: TRBJ2-7; size: few; DNA: TGTGCCAGCAGATCGGGACAGAGTAACTACGAGCAGTACTTC; CDR3: CASRSGQSNYEQYF
D: TRBD2; V: TRBV27; J: TRBJ2-5; size: NA; DNA: TGTGCCAGCAGCCTGACCGGGACTAGAGAGACCCAGTACTTC; CDR3: CASSLTGTRETQYF
D: NA; V: TRBV9; J: TRBJ2-3; size: few; DNA: TGTGCCAGCAGCGTTACCCATCTAAGTACGCAGTATTTT; CDR3: CASSVTHLSTQYF
D: NA; V: TRBV7-2; J: TRBJ2-3; size: few; DNA: TGTGCCAGCAGCTTGTGGAGCGGTACTAGCACAGATACGCAGTATTTT; CDR3: CASSLWSGTSTDTQYF
D: TRBD2; V: TRBV6-4; J: TRBJ2-3; size: NA; DNA: TGTGCCAGCAGCCGGACTAGCGGCCAGGGGGAGGATACGCAGTATTTT; CDR3: CASSRTSGQGEDTQYF
D: NA; V: TRBV4-3; J: TRBJ2-1; size: many; DNA: TGCGCCAGCAGCCAAACGACAGGCTACAATGAGCAGTTCTTC; CDR3: CASSQTTGYNEQFF
D: NA; V: TRBV4-3; J: TRBJ2-3; size: few; DNA: TGCGCCAGCAGCCAAGGGGGCTTAAGCACAGATACGCAGTATTTT; CDR3: CASSQGGLSTDTQYF
D: NA; V: TRBV2; J: TRBJ2-1; size: NA; DNA: TGTGCCAGCAGTGAAAAACTAGGAGGGCCGAGCTCCTACAATGAGCAGTTCTTC; CDR3: CASSEKLGGPSSYNEQFF
D: TRBD2; V: TRBV5-1; J: TRBJ2-5; size: NA; DNA: TGCGCCAGCAGCTTTCTAGCGGGAGGTATCTTGGAGACCCAGTACTTC; CDR3: CASSFLAGGILETQYF
D: TRBD1; V: TRBV6-6; J: TRBJ1-1; size: NA; DNA: TGTGCCAGCAGTCCGAATCACCAAGGGACAGCCACTGAAGCTTTCTTT; CDR3: CASSPNHQGTATEAFF
D: TRBD2; V: TRBV19; J: TRBJ2-1; size: NA; DNA: TGTGCCAGTACCCAAATCGGGGGGACCTACAATGAGCAGTTCTTC; CDR3: CASTQIGGTYNEQFF
D: TRBD1; V: TRBV29-1; J: TRBJ1-1; size: few; DNA: TGCAGCGTTGTAATGGCAGGGGGCTCGAACACTGAAGCTTTCTTT; CDR3: CSVVMAGGSNTEAFF
D: TRBD2; V: TRBV4-3; J: TRBJ2-7; size: few; DNA: TGCGCCAGCAGCCAAGAGGCGGGGGGACTAGCGGCCTACGAGCAGTACTTC; CDR3: CASSQEAGGLAAYEQYF
D: NA; V: TRBV4-3; J: TRBJ1-4; size: NA; DNA: TGCGCCAGCAGCCAAGCGGGGGAGGCTAATGAAAAACTGTTTTTT; CDR3: CASSQAGEANEKLFF
D: TRBD2; V: TRBV7-9; J: TRBJ2-1; size: few; DNA: TGTGCCAGCAGCTCAATAGCGGGAAGTAGTAATGAGCAGTTCTTC; CDR3: CASSSIAGSSNEQFF
D: NA; V: TRBV19; J: TRBJ1-5; size: NA; DNA: TGTGCCAGTAACCGCCGACAGGACAGTAACAATCAGCCCCAGCATTTT; CDR3: CASNRRQDSNNQPQHF
D: NA; V: TRBV2; J: TRBJ1-1; size: few; DNA: TGTGCCAGCAGTGAACAGGGGCAGAACACTGAAGCTTTCTTT; CDR3: CASSEQGQNTEAFF
D: NA; V: TRBV23-1; J: TRBJ1-1; size: few; DNA: TGCGCCAGCAGTCAATCGATGGCGACTCATCTTAACGACACTGAAGCTTTCTTT; CDR3: CASSQSMATHLNDTEAFF
D: TRBD2; V: TRBV7-3; J: TRBJ2-1; size: few; DNA: TGTGCCAGCAGCATAGCGGGTGGGTCCTACAATGAGCAGTTCTTC; CDR3: CASSIAGGSYNEQFF